This TCR beta chain was identified during a study of control samples from healthy donors and cancer patients. Trimming removed 5 bases at V and 8 bases at J, with 10 bases between. There are 13 residues in the CDR3. CDR1 is MNHEY, CDR2 SVGEGT, per germline. A single count supports this clone. Repertoires were generated with immunoSEQ multiplex PCR, while TCRdb's copy carries only in-frame clones and drops some. The sample records 100,000 to 150,000 clones, 75% to 95% being singletons. Sequencing input: blood. The origin of this receptor is a man aged 40-49 years in good health. This chain connects TRBV6-2 or TRBV6-3 to TRBJ1-6; D is unclear. This chain's CDR3 is CASSQLPDSPLHF. In DNA, the CDR3 is TGTGCCAGCAGTCAGCTTCCAGATTCACCCCTCCACTTT.